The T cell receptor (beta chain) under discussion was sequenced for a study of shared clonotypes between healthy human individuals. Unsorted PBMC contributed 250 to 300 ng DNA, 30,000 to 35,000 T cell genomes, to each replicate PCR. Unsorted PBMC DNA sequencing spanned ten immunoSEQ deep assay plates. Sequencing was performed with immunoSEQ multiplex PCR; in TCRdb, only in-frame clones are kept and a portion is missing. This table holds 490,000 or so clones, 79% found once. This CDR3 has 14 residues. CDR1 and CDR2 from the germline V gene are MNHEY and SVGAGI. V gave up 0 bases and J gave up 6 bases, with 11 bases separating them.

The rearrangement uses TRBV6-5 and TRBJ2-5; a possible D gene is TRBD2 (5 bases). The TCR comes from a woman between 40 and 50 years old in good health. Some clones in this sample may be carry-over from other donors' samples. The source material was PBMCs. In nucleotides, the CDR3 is TGTGCCAGCAGTTACTCGGGTAGCGTACAGACCCAGTACTTC. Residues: CASSYSGSVQTQYF.